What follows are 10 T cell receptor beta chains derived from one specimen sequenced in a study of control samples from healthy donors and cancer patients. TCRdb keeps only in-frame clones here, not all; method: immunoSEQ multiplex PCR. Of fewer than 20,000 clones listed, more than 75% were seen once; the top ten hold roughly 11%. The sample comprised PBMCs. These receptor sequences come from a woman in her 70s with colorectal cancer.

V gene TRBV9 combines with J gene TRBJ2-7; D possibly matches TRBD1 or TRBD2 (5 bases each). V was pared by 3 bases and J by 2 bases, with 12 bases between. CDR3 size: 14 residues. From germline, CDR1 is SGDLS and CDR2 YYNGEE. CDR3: CASSGDLSPYEQYF. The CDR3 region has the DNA TGTGCCAGCAGCGGGGACCTCTCCCCCTACGAGCAGTACTTC.

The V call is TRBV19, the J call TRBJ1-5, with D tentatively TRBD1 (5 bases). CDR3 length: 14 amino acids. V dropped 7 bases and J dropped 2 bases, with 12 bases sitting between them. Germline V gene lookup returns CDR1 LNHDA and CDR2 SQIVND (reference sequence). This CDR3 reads CASTSGMGNQPQHF. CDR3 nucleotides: TGTGCCAGTACCTCAGGGATGGGCAATCAGCCCCAGCATTTT.

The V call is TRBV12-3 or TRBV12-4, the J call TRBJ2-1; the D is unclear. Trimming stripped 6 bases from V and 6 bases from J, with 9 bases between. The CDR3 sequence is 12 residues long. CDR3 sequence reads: CASSLTINEQFF. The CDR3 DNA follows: TGTGCCAGCAGCCTGACCATCAATGAGCAGTTCTTC.

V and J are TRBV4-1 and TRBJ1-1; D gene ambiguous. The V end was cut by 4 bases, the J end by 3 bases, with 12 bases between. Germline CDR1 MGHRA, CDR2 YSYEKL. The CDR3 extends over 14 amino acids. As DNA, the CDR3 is TGCGCCAGCAGCCTGAGCGCGGTAGACACTGAAGCTTTCTTT. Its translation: CASSLSAVDTEAFF.

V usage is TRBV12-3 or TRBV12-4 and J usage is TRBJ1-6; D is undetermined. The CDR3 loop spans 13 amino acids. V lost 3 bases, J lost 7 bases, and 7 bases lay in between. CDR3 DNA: TGTGCCAGCAGTTTTGGGTGGAATTCACCCCTCCACTTT. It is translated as CASSFGWNSPLHF.

CDR3 loop: CAISGPRLCGNTIYF. DNA of the CDR3: TGCGCCATCTCTGGGCCTCGTTTATGTGGAAACACCATATATTTT. This chain connects TRBV10-1 to TRBJ1-3, with D unresolved. Trimming took 10 bases from V and 3 from J, leaving 19 bases between them. The CDR3 runs to 15 residues. Germline CDR1 is WNHNN and CDR2 is SYGVQD (reference sequence).

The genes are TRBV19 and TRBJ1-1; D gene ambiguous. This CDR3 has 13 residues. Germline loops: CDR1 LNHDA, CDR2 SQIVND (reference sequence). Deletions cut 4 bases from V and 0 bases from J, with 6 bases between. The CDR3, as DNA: TGTGCCAGTAGTAGCAGATTGAACACTGAAGCTTTCTTT. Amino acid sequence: CASSSRLNTEAFF.

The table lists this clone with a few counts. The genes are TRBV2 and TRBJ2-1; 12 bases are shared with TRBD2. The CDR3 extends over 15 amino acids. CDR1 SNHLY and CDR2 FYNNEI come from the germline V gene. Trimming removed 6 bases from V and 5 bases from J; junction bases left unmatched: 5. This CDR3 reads CASSLLAGGHNEQFF. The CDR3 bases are TGTGCCAGCAGCCTACTAGCGGGAGGTCACAATGAGCAGTTCTTC.

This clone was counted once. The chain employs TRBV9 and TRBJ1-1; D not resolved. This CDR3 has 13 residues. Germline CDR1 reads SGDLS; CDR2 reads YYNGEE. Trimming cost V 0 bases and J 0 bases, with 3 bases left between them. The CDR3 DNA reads TGTGCCAGCAGCGTAGACGTGAACACTGAAGCTTTCTTT. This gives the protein CASSVDVNTEAFF.

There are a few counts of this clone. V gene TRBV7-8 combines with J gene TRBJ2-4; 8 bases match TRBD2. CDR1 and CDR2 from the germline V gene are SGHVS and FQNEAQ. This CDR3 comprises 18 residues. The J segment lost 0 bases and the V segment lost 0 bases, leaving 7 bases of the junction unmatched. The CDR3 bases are TGTGCCAGCAGCTTAGCCGTTGGGCTAGCGGGAGCCAAAAACATTCAGTACTTC. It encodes CASSLAVGLAGAKNIQYF.